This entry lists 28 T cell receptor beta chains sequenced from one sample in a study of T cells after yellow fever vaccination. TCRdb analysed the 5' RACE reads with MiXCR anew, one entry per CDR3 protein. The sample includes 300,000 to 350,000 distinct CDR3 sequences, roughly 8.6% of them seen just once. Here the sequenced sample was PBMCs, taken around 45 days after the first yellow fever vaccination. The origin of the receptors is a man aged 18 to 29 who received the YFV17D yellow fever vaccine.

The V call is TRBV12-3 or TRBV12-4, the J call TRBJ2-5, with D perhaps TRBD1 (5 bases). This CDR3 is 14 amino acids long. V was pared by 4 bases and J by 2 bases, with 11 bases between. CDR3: CASSSADSQETQYF. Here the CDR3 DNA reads TGTGCCAGCAGTTCAGCCGACAGTCAAGAGACCCAGTACTTC.

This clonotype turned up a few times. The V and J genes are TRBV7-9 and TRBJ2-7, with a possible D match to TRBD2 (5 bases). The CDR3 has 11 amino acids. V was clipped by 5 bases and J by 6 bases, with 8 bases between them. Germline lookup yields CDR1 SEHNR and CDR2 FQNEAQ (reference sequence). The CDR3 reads CASSHGVEQYF. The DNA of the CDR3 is TGTGCCAGCAGCCACGGGGTCGAGCAGTACTTC.

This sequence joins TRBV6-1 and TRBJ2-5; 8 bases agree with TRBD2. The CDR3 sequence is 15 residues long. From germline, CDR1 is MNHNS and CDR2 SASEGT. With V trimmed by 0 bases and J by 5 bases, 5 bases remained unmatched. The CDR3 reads CASSEAGLAGETQYF. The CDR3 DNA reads TGTGCCAGCAGTGAAGCGGGGCTAGCGGGCGAGACCCAGTACTTC.

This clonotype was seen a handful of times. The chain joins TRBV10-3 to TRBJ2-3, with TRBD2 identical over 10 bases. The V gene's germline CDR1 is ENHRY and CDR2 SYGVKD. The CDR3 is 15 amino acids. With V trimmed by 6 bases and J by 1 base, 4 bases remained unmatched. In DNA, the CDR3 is TGTGCCATCAGCGAAAGCGGGGGGGGCACAGATACGCAGTATTTT. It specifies CAISESGGGTDTQYF.

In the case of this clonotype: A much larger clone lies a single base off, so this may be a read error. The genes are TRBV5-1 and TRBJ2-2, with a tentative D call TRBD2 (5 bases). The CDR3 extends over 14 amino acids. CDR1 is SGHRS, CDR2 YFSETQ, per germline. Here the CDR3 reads CASSLAPNTGELVF. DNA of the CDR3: TGCGCCAGCAGCTTAGCGCCGAACACCGGGGAGCTGGTTTTT.

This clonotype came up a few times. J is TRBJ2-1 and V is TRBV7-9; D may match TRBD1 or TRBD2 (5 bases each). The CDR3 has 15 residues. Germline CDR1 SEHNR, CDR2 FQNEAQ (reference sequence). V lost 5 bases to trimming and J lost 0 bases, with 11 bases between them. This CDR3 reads CASSTGLGSYNEQFF. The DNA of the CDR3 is TGTGCCAGCAGCACGGGGCTTGGCTCCTACAATGAGCAGTTCTTC.

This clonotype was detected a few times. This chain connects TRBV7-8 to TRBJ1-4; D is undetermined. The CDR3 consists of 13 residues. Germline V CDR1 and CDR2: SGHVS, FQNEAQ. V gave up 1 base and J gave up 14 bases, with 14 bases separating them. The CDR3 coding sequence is TGTGCCAGCAGCTTAGGAGTCAGCGGACGGCTGTTTTTT. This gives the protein CASSLGVSGRLFF.

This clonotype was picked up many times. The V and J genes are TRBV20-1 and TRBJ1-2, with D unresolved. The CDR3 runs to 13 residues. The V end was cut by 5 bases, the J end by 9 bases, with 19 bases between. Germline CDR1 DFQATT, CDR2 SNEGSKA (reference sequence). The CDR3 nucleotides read TGCAGTGCTCAACGGCAGCTCGTAGATCGCTACACCTTC. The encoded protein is CSAQRQLVDRYTF.

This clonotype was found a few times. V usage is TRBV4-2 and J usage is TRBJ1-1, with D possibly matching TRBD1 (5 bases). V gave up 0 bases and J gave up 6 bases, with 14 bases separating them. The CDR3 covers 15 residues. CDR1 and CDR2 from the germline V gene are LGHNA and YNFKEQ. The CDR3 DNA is TGTGCCAGCAGCCAAGAAGAGGGCAGGGACGCTGAAGCTTTCTTT. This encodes CASSQEEGRDAEAFF.

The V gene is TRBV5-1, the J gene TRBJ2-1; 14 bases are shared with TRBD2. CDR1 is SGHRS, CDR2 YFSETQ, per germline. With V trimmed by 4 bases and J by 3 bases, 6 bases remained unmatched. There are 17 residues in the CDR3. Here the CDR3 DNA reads TGCGCCAGCAGCCCGGGACTAGCGGGGGCAAGCTACAATGAGCAGTTCTTC. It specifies CASSPGLAGASYNEQFF. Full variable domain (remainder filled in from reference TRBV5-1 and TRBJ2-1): KAGVTQTPRYLIKTRGQQVTLSCSPISGHRSVSWYQQTPGQGLQFLFEYFSETQRNKGNFPGRFSGRQFSNSRSEMNVSTLELGDSALYLCASSPGLAGASYNEQFFGPGTRLTVL.

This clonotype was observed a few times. CDR3 DNA sequence: TGTGCCAGCAGCGAGACAGCGGATGGATACAATGAGCAGTTCTTC. It is translated as CASSETADGYNEQFF. This rearrangement joins TRBV5-4 to TRBJ2-1; D could derive from TRBD1 or TRBD2 (5 bases each). The V gene lost 4 bases and the J gene lost 4 bases, with 15 bases spanning the gap. Germline values: CDR1 SGHNT, CDR2 YYREEE (reference sequence). This CDR3 region has 15 residues.

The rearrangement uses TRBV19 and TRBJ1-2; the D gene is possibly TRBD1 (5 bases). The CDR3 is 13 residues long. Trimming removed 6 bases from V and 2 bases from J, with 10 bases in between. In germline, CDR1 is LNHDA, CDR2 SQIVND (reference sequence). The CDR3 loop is CASSQDKNYGYTF. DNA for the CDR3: TGTGCCAGTAGCCAGGACAAGAACTATGGCTACACCTTC.

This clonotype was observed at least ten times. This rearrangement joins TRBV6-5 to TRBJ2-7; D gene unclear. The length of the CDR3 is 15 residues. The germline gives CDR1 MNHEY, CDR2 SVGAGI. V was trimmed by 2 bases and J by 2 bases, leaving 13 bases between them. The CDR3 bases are TGTGCCAGCAGTTACGGTGACCCCTCCACCTACGAGCAGTACGTC. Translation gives CASSYGDPSTYEQYV.

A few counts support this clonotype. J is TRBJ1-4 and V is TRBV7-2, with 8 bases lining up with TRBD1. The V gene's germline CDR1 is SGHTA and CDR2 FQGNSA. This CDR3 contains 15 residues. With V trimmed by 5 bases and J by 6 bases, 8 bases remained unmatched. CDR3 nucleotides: TGTGCCAGCAGCCAAAGACAGGGGAAGCATGAAAAACTGTTTTTT. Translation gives CASSQRQGKHEKLFF. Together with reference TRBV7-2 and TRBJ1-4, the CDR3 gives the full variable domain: GAGVSQSPSNKVTEKGKDVELRCDPISGHTALYWYRQSLGQGLEFLIYFQGNSAPDKSGLPSDRFSAERTGGSVSTLTIQRTQQEDSAVYLCASSQRQGKHEKLFFGSGTQLSVL.

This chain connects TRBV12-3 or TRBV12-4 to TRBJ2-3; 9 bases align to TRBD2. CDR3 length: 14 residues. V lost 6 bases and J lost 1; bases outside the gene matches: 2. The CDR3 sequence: CASRRLAGTDTQYF. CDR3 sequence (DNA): TGTGCCAGCAGACGACTAGCGGGCACAGATACGCAGTATTTT.

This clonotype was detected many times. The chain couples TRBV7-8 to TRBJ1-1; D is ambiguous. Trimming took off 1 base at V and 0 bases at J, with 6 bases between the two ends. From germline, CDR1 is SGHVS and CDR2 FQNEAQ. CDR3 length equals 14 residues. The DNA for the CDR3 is TGTGCCAGCAGCTTAGGGACGGTGAACACTGAAGCTTTCTTT. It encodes CASSLGTVNTEAFF.

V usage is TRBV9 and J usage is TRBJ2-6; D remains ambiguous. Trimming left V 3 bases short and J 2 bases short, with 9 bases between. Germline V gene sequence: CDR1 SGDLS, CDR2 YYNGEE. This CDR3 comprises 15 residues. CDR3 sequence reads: CASSEALAGANVLTF. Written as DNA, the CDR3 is TGTGCCAGCAGCGAGGCTTTGGCTGGGGCCAACGTCCTGACTTTC.

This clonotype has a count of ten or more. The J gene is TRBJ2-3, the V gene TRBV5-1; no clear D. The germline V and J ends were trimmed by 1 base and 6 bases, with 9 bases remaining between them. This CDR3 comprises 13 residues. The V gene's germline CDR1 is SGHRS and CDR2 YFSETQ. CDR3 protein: CASSLTGGDTQYF. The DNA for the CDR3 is TGCGCCAGCAGCTTGACTGGTGGTGATACGCAGTATTTT.

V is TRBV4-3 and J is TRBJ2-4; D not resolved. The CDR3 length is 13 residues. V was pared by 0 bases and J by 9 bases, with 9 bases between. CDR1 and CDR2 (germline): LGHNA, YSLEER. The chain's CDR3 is CASSQETQTIQYF. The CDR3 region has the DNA TGCGCCAGCAGCCAAGAAACGCAGACCATTCAGTACTTC.

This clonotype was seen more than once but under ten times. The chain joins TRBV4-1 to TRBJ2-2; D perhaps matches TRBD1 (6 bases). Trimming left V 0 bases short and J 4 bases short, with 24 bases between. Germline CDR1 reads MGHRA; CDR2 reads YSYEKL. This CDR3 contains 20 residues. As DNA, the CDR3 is TGCGCCAGCAGCCAAGAGGGGGCCTTGAGGTTAGCTGGGAGCACCGGGGAGCTGTTTTTT. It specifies CASSQEGALRLAGSTGELFF.

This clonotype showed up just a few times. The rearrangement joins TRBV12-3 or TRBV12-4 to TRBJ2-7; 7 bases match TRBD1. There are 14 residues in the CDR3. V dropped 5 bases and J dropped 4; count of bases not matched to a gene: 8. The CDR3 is CASSTRTGRYEQYF. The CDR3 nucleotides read TGTGCCAGCAGTACCCGGACAGGACGTTACGAGCAGTACTTC.

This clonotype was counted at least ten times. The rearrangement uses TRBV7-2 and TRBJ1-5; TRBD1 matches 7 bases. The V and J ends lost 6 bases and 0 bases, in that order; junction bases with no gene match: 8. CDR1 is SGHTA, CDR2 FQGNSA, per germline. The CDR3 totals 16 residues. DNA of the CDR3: TGTGCCAGCAGTCAGGGACAGCTAAATAGCAATCAGCCCCAGCATTTT. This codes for CASSQGQLNSNQPQHF.

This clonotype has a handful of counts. CDR3 sequence: CASSLGLMGGEQYV. The CDR3 nucleotides read TGCGCCAGCAGCTTGGGGCTTATGGGTGGCGAGCAGTACGTC. The rearrangement uses TRBV5-1 and TRBJ2-7; no clear D. This CDR3 region has 14 residues. Deletions cut 0 bases from V and 6 bases from J, with 13 bases between. Germline V gene data show CDR1 as SGHRS and CDR2 as YFSETQ.

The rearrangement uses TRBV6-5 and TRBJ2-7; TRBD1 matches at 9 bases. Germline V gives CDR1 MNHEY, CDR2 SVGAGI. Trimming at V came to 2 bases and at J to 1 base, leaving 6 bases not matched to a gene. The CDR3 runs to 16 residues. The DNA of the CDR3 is TGTGCCAGCAGTTACGACAGGACAGGGGATTCCTACGAGCAGTACTTC. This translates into CASSYDRTGDSYEQYF.

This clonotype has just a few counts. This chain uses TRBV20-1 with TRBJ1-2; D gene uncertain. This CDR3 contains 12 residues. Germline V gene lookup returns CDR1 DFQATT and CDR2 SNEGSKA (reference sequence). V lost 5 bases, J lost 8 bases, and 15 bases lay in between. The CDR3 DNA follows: TGCAGTGCTCGAACGCCGAGGTGGGGCTACACCTTC. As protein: CSARTPRWGYTF.

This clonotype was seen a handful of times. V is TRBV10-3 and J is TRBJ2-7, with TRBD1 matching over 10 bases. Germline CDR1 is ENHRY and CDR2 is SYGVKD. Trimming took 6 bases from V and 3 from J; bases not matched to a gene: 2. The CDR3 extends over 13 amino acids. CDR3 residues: CAISRDRGYEQYV. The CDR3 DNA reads TGTGCCATCAGCCGGGACAGGGGCTACGAGCAGTACGTC.

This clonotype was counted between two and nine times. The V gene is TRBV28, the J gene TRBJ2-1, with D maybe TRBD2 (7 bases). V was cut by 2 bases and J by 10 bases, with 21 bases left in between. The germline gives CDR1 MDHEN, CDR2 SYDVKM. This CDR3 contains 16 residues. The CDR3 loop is CASSLGSGGSPTEQFF. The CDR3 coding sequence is TGTGCCAGCAGTTTAGGGTCGGGGGGCAGCCCAACCGAGCAGTTCTTC.

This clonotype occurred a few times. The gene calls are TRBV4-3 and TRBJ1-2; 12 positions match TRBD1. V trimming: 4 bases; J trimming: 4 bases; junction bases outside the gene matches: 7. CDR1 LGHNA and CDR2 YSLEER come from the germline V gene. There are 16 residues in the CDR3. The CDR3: CASSRDRGPKGYGYTF. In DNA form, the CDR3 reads TGCGCCAGCAGCCGGGACAGGGGGCCTAAGGGCTATGGCTACACCTTC.